The 20 T cell receptor beta chains listed next were all sequenced from one sample in a study of T-cell reconstitution after alpha-beta-depleted transplantation in children. Construction of the TCRbeta library involved unique molecular identifiers. MiXCR, applied by TCRdb to the PCR reads, yields one record per CDR3 protein. The sample carries roughly 200,000 distinct CDR3 sequences, roughly a tenth recorded once. Material: PBMCs from the stem cell graft donor, obtained from the stem cell graft. Receptors were obtained from a human donor who donated a stem cell graft to a child with acute lymphoblastic leukemia.

This chain uses TRBV6-2 or TRBV6-3 with TRBJ2-6, with 9 bases that match TRBD1. V shed 4 bases and J 2 bases; nucleotides not matched to a gene: 15. This CDR3 spans 20 amino acids. CDR1 MNHEY and CDR2 SVGEGT come from the germline V gene. CDR3 protein: CASSWSLGTGLFAGANVLTF. CDR3 nucleotide sequence: TGTGCCAGCAGTTGGTCCCTCGGGACAGGGCTTTTCGCTGGGGCCAACGTCCTGACTTTC.

The V gene is TRBV5-1, the J gene TRBJ1-1, with D possibly TRBD1 on 5 matching bases. The V gene lost 1 base and the J gene lost 0 bases, with 13 bases spanning the gap. The length of the CDR3 is 16 residues. Germline loops: CDR1 SGHRS, CDR2 YFSETQ. The CDR3 DNA follows: TGCGCCAGCAGCTTGTCAGGGACTAGAATGAACACTGAAGCTTTCTTT. Protein product: CASSLSGTRMNTEAFF.

The rearrangement uses TRBV15 and TRBJ2-5; 10 bases line up with TRBD2. This CDR3 is built from 15 residues. The J segment lost 4 bases and the V segment lost 2 bases, leaving 4 bases of the junction unmatched. CDR1 is LNHNV and CDR2 is YYDKDF in the germline V gene (reference sequence). The CDR3 DNA sequence: TGTGCCACCAGCAGACCAAGCGGGGGGGTAGAGACCCAGTACTTC. This encodes CATSRPSGGVETQYF.

V is TRBV5-1 and J is TRBJ2-7; TRBD2 might be the D (5 bases). Germline-derived CDR1 and CDR2 are SGHRS and YFSETQ. V shed 0 bases and J shed 7 bases, with 11 bases lying between them. This CDR3 is built from 13 residues. The CDR3 sequence is CASSLAEGWEQYF. CDR3 DNA sequence: TGCGCCAGCAGCTTGGCCGAGGGTTGGGAGCAGTACTTC.

This clonotype has ten or more counts. V is TRBV24-1 and J is TRBJ2-1; D is unclear. V was pared by 3 bases and J by 7 bases, with 15 bases between. CDR1 is KGHDR and CDR2 is SFDVKD in the germline V gene. This CDR3 contains 15 residues. The DNA for the CDR3 is TGTGCCACCAGTGATGCCTCAAATCACAAGAATGAGCAGTTCTTC. As protein: CATSDASNHKNEQFF.

The gene calls are TRBV5-1 and TRBJ1-1; TRBD1 agrees at 8 bases. This CDR3 contains 15 residues. Germline values: CDR1 SGHRS, CDR2 YFSETQ. V lost 4 bases to trimming and J lost 7 bases; unmatched junction nucleotides: 12. CDR3 amino acids: CASSPTQGAIGEAFF. CDR3 coding DNA: TGCGCCAGCAGCCCTACCCAGGGGGCAATAGGTGAAGCTTTCTTT.

This clonotype was recorded a few times. The chain couples TRBV25-1 to TRBJ2-2, with D uncertain. Germline CDR1 reads MGHDK; CDR2 reads SYGVNS. Deletions cut 1 base from V and 7 bases from J, with 4 bases between. The CDR3 runs to 12 residues. CDR3 coding DNA: TGTGCCAGCAGTGAATTTAGCGGGGAGCTGTTTTTT. Protein: CASSEFSGELFF.

This clonotype was detected many times. V usage is TRBV5-5 and J usage is TRBJ2-3, with 8 positions matching TRBD1. Germline values: CDR1 SGHKS, CDR2 YYEKEE (reference sequence). Trimming at V came to 1 base and at J to 3 bases, leaving 10 bases not matched to a gene. The CDR3 runs to 17 residues. The CDR3 here is CASSLTGRTGPTDTQYF. The CDR3 bases are TGTGCCAGCAGCTTGACAGGGCGGACAGGGCCTACAGATACGCAGTATTTT.

This clonotype was seen repeatedly, ten times or more. The V call is TRBV24-1, the J call TRBJ1-5, with no clear D. V was shortened by 2 bases and J by 2 bases, with 15 bases between the two germline ends. The length of the CDR3 is 17 residues. Germline-derived CDR1 and CDR2 are KGHDR and SFDVKD. The CDR3 is CATSDSLDGAGNQPQHF. The CDR3 DNA reads TGTGCCACCAGTGATTCGTTAGACGGTGCTGGCAATCAGCCCCAGCATTTT.

This chain uses TRBV13 with TRBJ2-7, with a weak D call TRBD1 (6 bases). The V gene lost 3 bases and the J gene lost 5 bases, with 8 bases spanning the gap. The CDR3 sequence is 12 residues long. CDR1 and CDR2 (germline): PRHDT, FYEKMQ (reference sequence). The CDR3 here is CASSLDRHEQYF. The CDR3 nucleotides are TGTGCCAGCAGCTTGGACAGACACGAGCAGTACTTC.

This clonotype was seen at least ten times. The chain uses TRBV7-8 and TRBJ1-6; D ambiguous. Germline V gene sequence: CDR1 SGHVS, CDR2 FQNEAQ. The germline V and J ends were trimmed by 2 bases and 1 base, with 9 bases remaining between them. The CDR3 contains 16 residues. This chain's CDR3 is CASSLSPGSYNSPLHF. Written as DNA, the CDR3 is TGTGCCAGCAGCTTATCGCCGGGGTCCTATAATTCACCCCTCCACTTT.

This clonotype showed up just a few times. The chain employs TRBV7-8 and TRBJ2-7; 7 bases are shared with TRBD2. V lost 5 bases to trimming and J lost 5 bases; unmatched junction nucleotides: 6. Germline V gives CDR1 SGHVS, CDR2 FQNEAQ. The CDR3 sequence is 13 residues long. DNA of the CDR3: TGTGCCAGCAGCACCTGGACTAGGGACGAGCAGTACTTC. Translation: CASSTWTRDEQYF.

In its sample, this clonotype was seen a few times. The rearrangement joins TRBV6-2 or TRBV6-3 to TRBJ2-2, with 9 nucleotides matching TRBD1. The germline CDR1 and CDR2 sequences are MNHEY and SVGEGT. The junction had 4 bases not matched to a gene; V was cut back by 10 bases and J by 4 bases. The CDR3 totals 13 residues. The DNA of the CDR3 is TGTGCCACCAGACAGGGGGGCACCGGGGAGCTGTTTTTT. It codes for CATRQGGTGELFF.

This clonotype showed up just a few times. The V and J genes are TRBV11-2 and TRBJ1-4; the match to TRBD1 covers 7 bases. In germline, CDR1 is SGHAT, CDR2 FQNNGV. The trim removed 5 bases at V and 0 bases at J, leaving 15 bases unmatched. CDR3 length: 19 residues. This chain's CDR3 is CASSLNPLGQDSTNEKLFF. DNA of the CDR3: TGTGCCAGCAGCCTCAATCCCCTCGGACAGGACTCAACTAATGAAAAACTGTTTTTT.

The genes are TRBV18 and TRBJ2-3; the D is unclear. This CDR3 region has 12 residues. The germline V and J ends were trimmed by 3 bases and 5 bases, with 6 bases remaining between them. The germline V gene has CDR1 KGHSH and CDR2 LQKENI. CDR3 protein: CASSPVEDTQYF. The CDR3 region has the DNA TGTGCCAGCTCACCGGTTGAAGATACGCAGTATTTT. Supplemented by reference TRBV18 and TRBJ2-3, the full variable domain reads NAGVMQNPRHLVRRRGQEARLRCSPMKGHSHVYWYRQLPEEGLKFMVYLQKENIIDESGMPKERFSAEFPKEGPSILRIQQVVRGDSAAYFCASSPVEDTQYFGPGTRLTVL.

The V gene is TRBV20-1, the J gene TRBJ1-1; D unclear. CDR1 is DFQATT and CDR2 is SNEGSKA in the germline V gene (reference sequence). V gave up 0 bases and J gave up 6 bases, with 8 bases separating them. This CDR3 has 12 amino acids. The CDR3 protein is CSARDPGPEAFF. In DNA form, the CDR3 reads TGCAGTGCTAGAGACCCTGGACCTGAAGCTTTCTTT.

This clonotype was picked up many times. The V gene is TRBV6-1, the J gene TRBJ2-4, with D hard to call. There are 16 residues in the CDR3. Trimming took 6 bases from V and 0 from J, leaving 15 bases between them. Germline assignment: CDR1 MNHNS and CDR2 SASEGT. The CDR3 region is CASSPLGELAKNIQYF. CDR3 DNA: TGTGCCAGCAGCCCCCTGGGCGAGCTAGCCAAAAACATTCAGTACTTC.

This clonotype was seen a handful of times. The chain has TRBV5-1 and TRBJ1-5; TRBD1 aligns across 8 bases. The CDR3 contains 13 residues. Germline V gene lookup returns CDR1 SGHRS and CDR2 YFSETQ. The V segment lost 5 bases and the J segment 8 bases; nucleotides outside the gene matches: 6. This CDR3 reads CASRSGGSEPQHF. The CDR3 nucleotides are TGCGCCAGCAGATCAGGGGGCAGCGAGCCCCAGCATTTT. The variable domain in full, with the rest retrieved from reference TRBV5-1 and TRBJ1-5, is KAGVTQTPRYLIKTRGQQVTLSCSPISGHRSVSWYQQTPGQGLQFLFEYFSETQRNKGNFPGRFSGRQFSNSRSEMNVSTLELGDSALYLCASRSGGSEPQHFGDGTRLSIL.

The chain carries TRBV6-2 or TRBV6-3 and TRBJ2-1; no clear D. V dropped 2 bases and J dropped 0 bases, with 14 bases sitting between them. Germline V gene sequence: CDR1 MNHEY, CDR2 SVGEGT. The CDR3 has 17 residues. The CDR3 nucleotides read TGTGCCAGCAGTTACGTCGGAGTGGAGAGCTCCTACAATGAGCAGTTCTTC. Encoded protein: CASSYVGVESSYNEQFF.

There are many counts of this clonotype. The chain combines TRBV4-3 with TRBJ2-3; D perhaps matches TRBD2 (6 bases). The CDR3 has 14 residues. V dropped 0 bases and J dropped 11 bases, with 15 bases sitting between them. Per the germline V gene, CDR1 is LGHNA and CDR2 is YSLEER. The CDR3 loop is CASSQDKLGRMQYF. The CDR3 DNA reads as TGCGCCAGCAGCCAAGATAAACTGGGGAGGATGCAGTATTTT.